One and the same sample provided the 14 T cell receptor beta chains below, sequenced in a study of cytomegalovirus exposure and HLA in healthy donors. The PCR employed 60 Vbeta primers together with 13 Jbeta primers. Libraries were prepared by immunoSEQ multiplex PCR; TCRdb keeps only in-frame clonotypes and omits some of them. Of about 130,000 clones listed, around four fifths are singletons. Sequences were obtained from PBMCs. Source of these receptors: a male donor in good health and CMV-seropositive.

V gene TRBV6-1 combines with J gene TRBJ2-7, with 7 bases identical to TRBD2. V was clipped by 4 bases and J by 2 bases; unmatched bases: 5. This CDR3 region has 14 residues. The germline gives CDR1 MNHNS, CDR2 SASEGT. In DNA, the CDR3 is TGTGCCAGCAGTGCTGCTAGCGGTACCTACGAGCAGTACTTC. Protein product: CASSAASGTYEQYF.

V gene TRBV18 combines with J gene TRBJ2-3; maybe TRBD1 (6 bases). The V and J ends lost 2 bases and 6 bases respectively, with 15 bases between them. Germline V gene data show CDR1 as KGHSH and CDR2 as LQKENI. The CDR3 totals 15 residues. For the CDR3, the DNA is TGTGCCAGCTCACCAAGACAGGCCCCGGGCGATACGCAGTATTTT. Amino acids: CASSPRQAPGDTQYF.

This sequence joins TRBV11-2 and TRBJ2-1; TRBD2 aligns across 10 bases. The CDR3 sequence is 16 residues long. The germline V gene has CDR1 SGHAT and CDR2 FQNNGV. V trimming: 3 bases; J trimming: 8 bases; junction bases outside the gene matches: 10. CDR3 sequence: CASSLDSSGSRDEQFF. The DNA for the CDR3 is TGTGCCAGCAGCTTGGACTCTAGCGGGAGTAGGGATGAGCAGTTCTTC.

The chain uses TRBV5-4 and TRBJ2-7; 12 bases align to TRBD2. The CDR3 spans 16 residues. The germline gives CDR1 SGHNT, CDR2 YYREEE (reference sequence). With 5 bases clipped from V and 5 bases from J, the junction kept 11 bases outside the gene matches. CDR3 nucleotide sequence: TGTGCCAGCAGTTTCGGACTAGCGGGACCCAGGGACGAGCAGTACTTC. Translating it yields CASSFGLAGPRDEQYF.

The chain recombines TRBV7-2 with TRBJ2-3; maybe TRBD2 (5 bases). The CDR3 has 15 residues. Trimming removed 2 bases from V and 1 base from J, with 10 bases in between. CDR1 and CDR2 (germline): SGHTA, FQGNSA. The CDR3 DNA follows: TGTGCCAGCAGCTTAAAAGGAGGAGGCACAGATACGCAGTATTTT. It codes for CASSLKGGGTDTQYF.

The chain couples TRBV7-3 to TRBJ1-3; TRBD1 matches 7 bases. Germline lookup yields CDR1 SGHTA and CDR2 FQGTGA. Germline trimming cut 3 bases from V and 3 bases from J; bases unmatched to any gene: 5. The length of the CDR3 is 15 residues. CDR3 loop: CASSFSGQIGNTIYF. The CDR3 DNA is TGTGCCAGCAGCTTTTCGGGACAGATTGGAAACACCATATATTTT.

The chain is built from TRBV6-6 and TRBJ1-1; D call uncertain. CDR1 MNHNY and CDR2 SVGAGI come from the germline V gene (reference sequence). The V and J ends lost 4 bases and 8 bases respectively, with 11 bases between them. The CDR3 is 12 amino acids. CDR3 amino acids: CASSLAGFEAFF. The CDR3, as DNA: TGTGCCAGCAGTTTGGCGGGCTTCGAAGCTTTCTTT.

The V and J genes are TRBV27 and TRBJ2-5; 7 nucleotides line up with TRBD1. The DNA end is more similar to TRBJ2-7, so the J call may be wrong. CDR1 and CDR2 (germline): MNHEY, SMNVEV (reference sequence). CDR3 length: 14 residues. CDR3 sequence: CASGRRGSTYEQYF. The CDR3 DNA is TGTGCCAGCGGCCGCAGGGGGAGCACCTACGAGCAGTACTTC.

The V and J genes are TRBV13 and TRBJ2-6; D not certain. The CDR3 is 17 amino acids. The ends were cut back, 0 bases at V and 0 bases at J, with 9 bases in the middle. Per the germline V gene, CDR1 is PRHDT and CDR2 is FYEKMQ (reference sequence). The CDR3 DNA reads TGTGCCAGCAGCTTAGGAGCCCGCCGCTCTGGGGCCAACGTCCTGACTTTC. Its protein product is CASSLGARRSGANVLTF.

The V gene is TRBV7-6, the J gene TRBJ1-3, with D hard to call. The CDR3 consists of 14 residues. From germline, CDR1 is SGHVS and CDR2 FNYEAQ. Trimming left V 5 bases short and J 0 bases short, with 8 bases between. The CDR3 loop is CASSPRDSGNTIYF. The CDR3 DNA is TGTGCCAGCAGCCCGCGGGACTCTGGAAACACCATATATTTT.

The chain joins TRBV15 to TRBJ1-2; D unclear. The CDR3 consists of 12 residues. The V gene's germline CDR1 is LNHNV and CDR2 YYDKDF (reference sequence). V lost 0 bases and J lost 11, with 10 bases in between. The CDR3 spells CATSRDYGGYTF. The CDR3 DNA is TGTGCCACCAGCAGAGATTACGGAGGGTACACCTTC.

This rearrangement joins TRBV5-6 to TRBJ1-5; TRBD1 might be the D (5 bases). The length of the CDR3 is 15 residues. The V end was cut by 0 bases, the J end by 6 bases, with 13 bases between. Germline CDR1 and CDR2: SGHDT and YYEEEE. The CDR3 reads CASSLGVGQGQPQHF. CDR3 bases: TGTGCCAGCAGCTTGGGGGTGGGGCAGGGTCAGCCCCAGCATTTT.

J is TRBJ2-5 and V is TRBV28; the match to TRBD2 covers 7 bases. J lost 2 bases, V lost 4 bases, and 4 bases had no gene match. This CDR3 region has 14 residues. In germline, CDR1 is MDHEN, CDR2 SYDVKM. CDR3 nucleotide sequence: TGTGCCAGCAGTTCCCCAGCGGGGCAAGAGACCCAGTACTTC. It yields the protein CASSSPAGQETQYF.

This rearrangement joins TRBV19 to TRBJ2-1; 8 nucleotides line up with TRBD2. Germline values: CDR1 LNHDA, CDR2 SQIVND (reference sequence). V lost 7 bases and J lost 7; bases outside the gene matches: 9. This CDR3 spans 14 amino acids. DNA for the CDR3: TGTGCCAGTATCGCCCGAGCGGGAGATAATGAGCAGTTCTTC. It yields the protein CASIARAGDNEQFF.